The text below deals with one T cell receptor (beta chain). This sample is part of a study of blood T cell repertoires in COVID-19. Clones were sequenced by immunoSEQ multiplex PCR, and TCRdb holds only the in-frame ones, with some missing. The sample contains under 250,000 clones, approximately 89% of which appear only once. This CDR3 comprises 14 residues. CDR1 is SGHTA, CDR2 FQGNSA, per germline. V trimming: 1 base; J trimming: 5 bases; junction bases outside the gene matches: 4. Sequenced material: PBMCs or T cells enriched from blood (not recorded which). The sequence was collected from a woman under 40 with acute COVID-19. The chain employs TRBV7-2 and TRBJ1-1; 7 positions match TRBD1. The chain's CDR3 is CASSLVPTGTEAFF. The CDR3 coding sequence is TGTGCCAGCAGCTTAGTGCCGACAGGGACTGAAGCTTTCTTT.